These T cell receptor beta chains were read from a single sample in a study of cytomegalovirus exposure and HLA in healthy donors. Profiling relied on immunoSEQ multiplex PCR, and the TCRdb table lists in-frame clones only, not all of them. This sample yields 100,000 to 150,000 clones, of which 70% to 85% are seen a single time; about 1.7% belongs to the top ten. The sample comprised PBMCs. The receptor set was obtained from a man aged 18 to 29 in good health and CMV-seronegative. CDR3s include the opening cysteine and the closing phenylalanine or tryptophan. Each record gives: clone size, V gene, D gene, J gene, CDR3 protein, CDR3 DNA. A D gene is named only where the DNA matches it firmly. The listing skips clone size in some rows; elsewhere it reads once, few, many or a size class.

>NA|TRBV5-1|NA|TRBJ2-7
CASSLGGYEQYF
TGCGCCAGCAGCTTGGGAGGGTACGAGCAGTACTTC
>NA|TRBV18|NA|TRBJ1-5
CASSPDGGYNQPQHF
TGTGCCAGCTCACCGGATGGAGGGTACAATCAGCCCCAGCATTTT
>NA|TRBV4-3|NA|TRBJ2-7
CASSQDAVSSYEQYF
TGCGCCAGCAGCCAAGATGCGGTGAGCTCCTACGAGCAGTACTTC
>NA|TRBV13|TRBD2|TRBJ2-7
CASSFGTSGDFYEQYF
TGTGCCAGCAGCTTCGGGACTAGCGGGGATTTCTACGAGCAGTACTTC
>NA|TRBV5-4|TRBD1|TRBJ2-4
CASSLGDRGWEAKNIQYF
TGTGCCAGCAGCTTGGGCGACAGGGGCTGGGAAGCCAAAAACATTCAGTACTTC
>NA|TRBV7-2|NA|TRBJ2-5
CASSSLGGGKGTQYF
TGTGCCAGCAGCTCCCTAGGGGGGGGGAAAGGGACCCAGTACTTC
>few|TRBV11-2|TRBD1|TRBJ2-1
CASSSTGETRGGEQFF
TGTGCCAGCAGCTCGACAGGGGAAACCCGCGGAGGTGAGCAGTTCTTC
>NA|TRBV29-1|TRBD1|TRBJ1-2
CSVGRGLQYGYTF
TGCAGCGTTGGCAGGGGGCTACAGTATGGCTACACCTTC
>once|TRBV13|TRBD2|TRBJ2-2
CASGTTASGELGTGELFF
TGTGCCAGCGGGACAACGGCTAGCGGGGAACTGGGTACCGGGGAGCTGTTTTTT
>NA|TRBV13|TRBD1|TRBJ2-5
CASSSGQGTLTQYF
TGTGCCAGCAGCTCCGGACAGGGGACCCTGACCCAGTACTTC
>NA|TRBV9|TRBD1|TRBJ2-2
CASSVEGGHTGELFF
TGTGCCAGCAGCGTAGAAGGGGGCCACACCGGGGAGCTGTTTTTT
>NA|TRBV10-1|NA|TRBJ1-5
CSLYCGGNQPQHF
TGCTCACTTTACTGCGGGGGCAATCAGCCCCAGCATTTT
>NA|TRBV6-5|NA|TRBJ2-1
CASRSLLGGTNEQFF
TGTGCCAGCAGGTCCCTACTCGGAGGGACGAATGAGCAGTTCTTC
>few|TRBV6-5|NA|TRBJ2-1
CASSSGPSSYNEQFF
TGTGCCAGCAGTTCAGGCCCGAGCTCCTACAATGAGCAGTTCTTC
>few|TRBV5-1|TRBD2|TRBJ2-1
CASSPSGGPENEQFF
TGCGCCAGCAGCCCTAGCGGGGGCCCGGAGAATGAGCAGTTCTTC
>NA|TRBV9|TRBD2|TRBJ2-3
CASSVERGGPGDTQYF
TGTGCCAGCAGCGTAGAGCGGGGGGGGCCGGGAGATACGCAGTATTTT
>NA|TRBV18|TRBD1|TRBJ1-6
CASSPIPGQGLNSPLHF
TGTGCCAGCTCACCGATCCCGGGACAGGGTCTCAATTCACCCCTCCACTTT
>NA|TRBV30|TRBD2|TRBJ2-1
CAWVSNSGGNEQFF
TGTGCCTGGGTAAGTAATAGCGGGGGCAATGAGCAGTTCTTC
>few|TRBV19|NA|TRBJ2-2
CASSPLGSGWWTGELFF
TGTGCCAGTAGCCCCCTCGGATCAGGGTGGTGGACCGGGGAGCTGTTTTTT
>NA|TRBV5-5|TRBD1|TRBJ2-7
CASSSGTGPYEQYF
TGTGCCAGCAGCTCCGGGACAGGTCCCTACGAGCAGTACTTC
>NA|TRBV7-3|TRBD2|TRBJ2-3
CASSRLAGGDTQYF
TGTGCCAGCAGCCGACTAGCGGGGGGAGATACGCAGTATTTT
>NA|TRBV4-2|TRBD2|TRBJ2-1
CASSRDSLGLANNEQFF
TGTGCCAGCAGCCGGGATTCACTAGGACTAGCGAACAATGAGCAGTTCTTC
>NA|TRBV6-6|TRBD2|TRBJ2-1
CASRSGAGGAEGEQFF
TGTGCCAGCAGGTCGGGGGCGGGGGGGGCGGAGGGTGAGCAGTTCTTC
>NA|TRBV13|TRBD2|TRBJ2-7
CASSLASGTYEQYF
TGTGCCAGCAGCTTGGCTAGCGGTACCTACGAGCAGTACTTC
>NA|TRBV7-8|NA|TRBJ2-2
CASSFLETGELFF
TGTGCCAGCAGCTTTCTGGAGACCGGGGAGCTGTTTTTT
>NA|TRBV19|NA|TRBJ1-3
CASSQLSSGNTIYF
TGTGCCAGTAGTCAATTGAGCTCTGGAAACACCATATATTTT
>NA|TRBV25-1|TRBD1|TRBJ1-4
CASSEQGGEKLFF
TGTGCCAGCAGTGAACAGGGGGGCGAAAAACTGTTTTTT
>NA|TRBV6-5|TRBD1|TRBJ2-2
CASSSNRGRELFF
TGTGCCAGCAGTTCCAACAGGGGCAGGGAGCTGTTTTTT
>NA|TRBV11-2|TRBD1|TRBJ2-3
CASSLGTGNTDTQYF
TGTGCCAGCAGTTTGGGGACAGGGAACACAGATACGCAGTATTTT
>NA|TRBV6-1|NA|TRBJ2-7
CASTEVRLRYF
TGTGCCAGCACCGAGGTTCGTTTGAGATACTTC
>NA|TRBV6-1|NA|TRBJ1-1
CASTAWGREGFF
TGTGCCAGCACCGCCTGGGGGAGGGAGGGTTTCTTT
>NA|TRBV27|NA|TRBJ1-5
CASSLATGNQPQHF
TGTGCCAGCAGCCTTGCGACAGGCAATCAGCCCCAGCATTTT